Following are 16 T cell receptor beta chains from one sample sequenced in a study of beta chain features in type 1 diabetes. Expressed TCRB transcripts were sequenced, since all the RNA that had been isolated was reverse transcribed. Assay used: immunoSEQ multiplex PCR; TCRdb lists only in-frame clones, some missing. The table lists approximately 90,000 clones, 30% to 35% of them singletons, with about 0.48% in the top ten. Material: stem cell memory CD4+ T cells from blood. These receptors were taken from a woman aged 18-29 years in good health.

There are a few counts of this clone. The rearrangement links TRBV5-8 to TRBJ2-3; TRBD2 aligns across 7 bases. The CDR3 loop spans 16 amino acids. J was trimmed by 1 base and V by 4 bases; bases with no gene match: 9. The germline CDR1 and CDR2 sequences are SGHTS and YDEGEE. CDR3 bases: TGTGCCAGCAGCCACAGGCGTCGGGGGGGCACAGATACGCAGTATTTT. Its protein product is CASSHRRRGGTDTQYF.

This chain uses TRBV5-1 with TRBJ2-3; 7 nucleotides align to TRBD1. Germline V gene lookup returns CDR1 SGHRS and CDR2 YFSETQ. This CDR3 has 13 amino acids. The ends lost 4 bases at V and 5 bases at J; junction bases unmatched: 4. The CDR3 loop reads CASSVDREDTQYF. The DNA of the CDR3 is TGCGCCAGCAGCGTCGACAGGGAAGATACGCAGTATTTT.

CDR3 protein: CASSSDRASGYTF. The CDR3 DNA is TGTGCCAGCAGTTCAGACAGGGCCTCTGGCTACACCTTC. The rearrangement links TRBV6-5 to TRBJ1-2; 7 positions agree with TRBD1. Germline V gene lookup returns CDR1 MNHEY and CDR2 SVGAGI. Trimming at V came to 4 bases and at J to 7 bases, leaving 6 bases not matched to a gene. The CDR3 length is 13 residues.

The CDR3, as DNA: TGCGCCAGCAGCTTTACGGCGGGGTACGGTGGGGAGACCCAGTACTTC. The encoded protein is CASSFTAGYGGETQYF. The rearrangement joins TRBV5-1 to TRBJ2-5; perhaps TRBD2 as D (6 bases). Trimming took off 2 bases at V and 5 bases at J, with 19 bases between the two ends. The CDR3 contains 16 residues. Germline CDR1 is SGHRS and CDR2 is YFSETQ.

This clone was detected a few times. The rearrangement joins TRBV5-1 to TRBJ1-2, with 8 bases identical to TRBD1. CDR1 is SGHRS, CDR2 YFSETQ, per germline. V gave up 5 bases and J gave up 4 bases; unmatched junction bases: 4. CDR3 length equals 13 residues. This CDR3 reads CASSPGQVYGYTF. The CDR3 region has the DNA TGCGCCAGCAGTCCGGGACAGGTCTATGGCTACACCTTC.

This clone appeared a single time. CDR3 in amino acids: CAISVAGTATRTDTQYF. CDR3 in DNA: TGTGCCATCAGTGTAGCCGGGACAGCGACACGCACAGATACGCAGTATTTT. The chain joins TRBV10-3 to TRBJ2-3; 7 bases align to TRBD1. CDR1 and CDR2 (germline): ENHRY, SYGVKD. The CDR3 extends over 17 amino acids. J lost 1 base, V lost 4 bases, and 11 bases had no gene match.

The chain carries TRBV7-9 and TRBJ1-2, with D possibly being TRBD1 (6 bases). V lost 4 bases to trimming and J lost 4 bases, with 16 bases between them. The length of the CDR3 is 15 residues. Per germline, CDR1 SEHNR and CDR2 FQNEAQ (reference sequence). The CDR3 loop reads CASSSPTQGRYGYTF. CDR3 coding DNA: TGTGCCAGCAGCTCGCCTACACAGGGCCGCTATGGCTACACCTTC.

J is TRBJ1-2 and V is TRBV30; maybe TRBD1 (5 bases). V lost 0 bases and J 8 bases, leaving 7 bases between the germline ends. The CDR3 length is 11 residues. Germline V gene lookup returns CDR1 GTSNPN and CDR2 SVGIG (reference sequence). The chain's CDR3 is CAWSVGVGYTF. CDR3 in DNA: TGTGCCTGGAGTGTAGGGGTCGGCTACACCTTC.

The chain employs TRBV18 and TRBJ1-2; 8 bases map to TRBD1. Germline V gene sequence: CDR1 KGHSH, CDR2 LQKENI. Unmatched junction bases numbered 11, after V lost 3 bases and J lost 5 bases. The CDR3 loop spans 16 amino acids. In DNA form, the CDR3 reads TGTGCCAGCTCACCCTCGGGCGGGACAGGCGCGTATGGCTACACCTTC. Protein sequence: CASSPSGGTGAYGYTF.

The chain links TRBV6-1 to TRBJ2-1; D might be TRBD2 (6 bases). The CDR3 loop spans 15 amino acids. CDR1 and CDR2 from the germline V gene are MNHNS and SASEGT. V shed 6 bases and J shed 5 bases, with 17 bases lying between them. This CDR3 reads CASRHTSLGDNEQFF. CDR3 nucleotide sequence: TGTGCCAGCAGGCACACTAGCCTAGGGGACAATGAGCAGTTCTTC.

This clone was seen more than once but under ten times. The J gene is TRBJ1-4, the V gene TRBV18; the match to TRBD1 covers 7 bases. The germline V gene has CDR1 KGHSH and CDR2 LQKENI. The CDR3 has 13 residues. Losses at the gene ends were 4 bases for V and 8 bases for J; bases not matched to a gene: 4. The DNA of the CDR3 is TGTGCCAGCTCACAGACAGGGAGAGAAAAACTGTTTTTT. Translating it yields CASSQTGREKLFF.

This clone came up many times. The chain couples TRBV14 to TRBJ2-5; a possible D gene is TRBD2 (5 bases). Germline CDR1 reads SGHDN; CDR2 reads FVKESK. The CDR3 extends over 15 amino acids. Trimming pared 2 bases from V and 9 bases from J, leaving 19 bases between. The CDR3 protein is CASSQIRGGAGAQYF. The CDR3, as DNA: TGTGCCAGCAGCCAAATACGTGGCGGAGCCGGGGCCCAGTACTTC.

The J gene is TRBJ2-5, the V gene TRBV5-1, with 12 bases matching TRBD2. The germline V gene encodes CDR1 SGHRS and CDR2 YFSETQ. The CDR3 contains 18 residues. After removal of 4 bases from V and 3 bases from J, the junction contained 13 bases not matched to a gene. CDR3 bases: TGCGCCAGCAGCGGGTTTTCCGGGACTAGCGGGCGAAAAGAGACCCAGTACTTC. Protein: CASSGFSGTSGRKETQYF.

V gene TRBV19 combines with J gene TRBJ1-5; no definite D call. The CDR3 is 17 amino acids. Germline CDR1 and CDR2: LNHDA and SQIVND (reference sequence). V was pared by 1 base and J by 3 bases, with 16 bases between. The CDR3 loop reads CASSIGITGRNNQPQHF. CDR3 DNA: TGTGCCAGTAGTATAGGTATAACCGGGAGGAACAATCAGCCCCAGCATTTT.

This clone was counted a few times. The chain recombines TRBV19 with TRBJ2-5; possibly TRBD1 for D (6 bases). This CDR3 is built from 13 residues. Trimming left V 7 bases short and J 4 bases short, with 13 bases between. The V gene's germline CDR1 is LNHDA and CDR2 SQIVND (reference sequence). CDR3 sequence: CASTPQGAETQYF. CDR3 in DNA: TGTGCCAGTACCCCACAGGGAGCAGAGACCCAGTACTTC. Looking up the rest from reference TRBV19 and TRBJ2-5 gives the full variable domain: DGGITQSPKYLFRKEGQNVTLSCEQNLNHDAMYWYRQDPGQGLRLIYYSQIVNDFQKGDIAEGYSVSREKKESFPLTVTSAQKNPTAFYLCASTPQGAETQYFGPGTRLLVL.

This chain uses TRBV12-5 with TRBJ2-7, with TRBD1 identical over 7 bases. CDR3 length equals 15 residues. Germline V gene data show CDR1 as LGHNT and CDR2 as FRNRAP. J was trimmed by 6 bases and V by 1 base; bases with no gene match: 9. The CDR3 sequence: CASGLEDRSIAEQYF. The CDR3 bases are TGTGCTAGTGGTTTGGAGGACAGGAGCATCGCCGAGCAGTACTTC. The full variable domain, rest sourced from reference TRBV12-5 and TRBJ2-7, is DARVTQTPRHKVTEMGQEVTMRCQPILGHNTVFWYRQTMMQGLELLAYFRNRAPLDDSGMPKDRFSAEMPDATLATLKIQPSEPRDSAVYFCASGLEDRSIAEQYFGPGTRLTVT.